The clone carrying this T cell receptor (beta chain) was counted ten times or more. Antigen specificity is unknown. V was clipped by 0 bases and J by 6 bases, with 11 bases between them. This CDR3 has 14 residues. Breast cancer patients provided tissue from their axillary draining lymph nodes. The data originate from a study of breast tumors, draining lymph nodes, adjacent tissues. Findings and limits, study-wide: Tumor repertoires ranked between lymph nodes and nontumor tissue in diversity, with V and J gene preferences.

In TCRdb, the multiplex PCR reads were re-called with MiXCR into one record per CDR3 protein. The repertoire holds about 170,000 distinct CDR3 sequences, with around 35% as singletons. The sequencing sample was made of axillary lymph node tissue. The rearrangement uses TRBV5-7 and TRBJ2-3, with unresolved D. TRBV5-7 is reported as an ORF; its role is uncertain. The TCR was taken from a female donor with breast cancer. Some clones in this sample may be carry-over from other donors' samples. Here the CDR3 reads CASSLARWSDTQYF. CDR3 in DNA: TGTGCCAGCAGCTTGGCCAGGTGGTCGGATACGCAGTATTTT.